This T cell receptor beta chain stems from a study of blood T cell repertoires in COVID-19. As for the study in general: Collection of acute and convalescent COVID-19 samples took place in the United States, Italy and Spain.

CDR1 is MNHEY, CDR2 SMNVEV, per germline (reference sequence). After removal of 5 bases from V and 8 bases from J, the junction contained 12 bases not matched to a gene. This CDR3 has 16 residues. Original processing methods: Nucleated cell number was recorded as an estimate derived from reference gene primer amplification. The protocol was immunoSEQ multiplex PCR, while the TCRdb copy is restricted to in-frame clones and leaves out a portion. V and J calls and clone size are copied from that table; D and trimming were computed from the DNA. Of under 200,000 clones listed, 70% to 90% were seen once; the top ten hold 0.7% to 0.8%.

This TCR was sampled from a woman in her 70s with acute or convalescent COVID-19. This chain joins TRBV27 and TRBJ2-2; 9 bases match TRBD1. The sample comprised peripheral blood. The CDR3 loop is CASSLPGQGLPGELFF. The CDR3 DNA is TGTGCCAGCAGTCTTCCGGGACAGGGACTCCCGGGGGAGCTGTTTTTT.